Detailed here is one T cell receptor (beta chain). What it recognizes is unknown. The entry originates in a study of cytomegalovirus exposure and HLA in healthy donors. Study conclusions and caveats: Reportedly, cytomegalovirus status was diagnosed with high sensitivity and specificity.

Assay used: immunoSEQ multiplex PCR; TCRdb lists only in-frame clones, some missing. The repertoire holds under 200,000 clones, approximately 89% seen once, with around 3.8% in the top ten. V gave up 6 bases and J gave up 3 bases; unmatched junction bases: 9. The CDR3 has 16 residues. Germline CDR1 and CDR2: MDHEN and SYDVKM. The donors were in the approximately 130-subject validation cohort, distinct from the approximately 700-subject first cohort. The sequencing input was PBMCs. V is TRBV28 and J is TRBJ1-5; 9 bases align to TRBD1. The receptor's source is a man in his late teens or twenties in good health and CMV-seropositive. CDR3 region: CASRNTGGRSNQPQHF. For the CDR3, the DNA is TGTGCCAGCAGAAATACAGGGGGCAGGTCCAATCAGCCCCAGCATTTT.